This T cell receptor (beta chain) was sequenced in a study of chemoradiotherapy in HPV16-positive cancers. Germline V gene lookup returns CDR1 LNHDA and CDR2 SQIVND (reference sequence). This CDR3 is 14 amino acids long. The V end lost 4 bases, the J end lost 9 bases, and 16 bases lay between the germline ends. Repertoires were sampled repeatedly during chemoradiotherapy. Method: immunoSEQ multiplex PCR; TCRdb's copy keeps in-frame clones and lacks some. The sample includes about 10,000 clones, approximately 79% seen only once; the top ten take around 10%. The sequence came from a human donor with HPV-associated anogenital cancer. The chain carries TRBV19 and TRBJ2-4; perhaps TRBD2 as D (8 bases). The sample was gathered from a patient who underwent chemoradiotherapy. The CDR3 region is CASSTWDSGGIQYF. In DNA, the CDR3 is TGTGCCAGTAGTACGTGGGACAGCGGGGGCATTCAGTACTTC. The full variable domain, its missing parts supplied by reference TRBV19 and TRBJ2-4, is DGGITQSPKYLFRKEGQNVTLSCEQNLNHDAMYWYRQDPGQGLRLIYYSQIVNDFQKGDIAEGYSVSREKKESFPLTVTSAQKNPTAFYLCASSTWDSGGIQYFGAGTRLSVL.